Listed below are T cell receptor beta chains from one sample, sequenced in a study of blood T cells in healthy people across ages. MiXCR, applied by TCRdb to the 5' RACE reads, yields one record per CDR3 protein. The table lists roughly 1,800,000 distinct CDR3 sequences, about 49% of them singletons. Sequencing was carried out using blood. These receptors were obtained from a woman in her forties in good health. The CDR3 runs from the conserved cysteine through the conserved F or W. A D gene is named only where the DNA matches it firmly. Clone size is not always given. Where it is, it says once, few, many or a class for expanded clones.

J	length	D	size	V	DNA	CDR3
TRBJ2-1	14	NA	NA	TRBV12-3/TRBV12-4	TGTGCCAGCAGTGGGAGGCGCTCCTACAATGAGCAGTTCTTC	CASSGRRSYNEQFF
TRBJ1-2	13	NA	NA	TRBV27	TGTGCCAGCAGTTTAAAAGTTAACTATGGCTACACCTTC	CASSLKVNYGYTF
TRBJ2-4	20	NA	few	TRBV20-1	TGCAGTGCTAGGGGGGTGGGAGGTTCCCCATACGGCCTCACCAAAAACATTCAGTACTTC	CSARGVGGSPYGLTKNIQYF
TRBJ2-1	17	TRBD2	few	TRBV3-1	TGTGCCAGCAGCCAAGATGTCCTAGCGGGGGAACACATTGAGCAGTTCTTC	CASSQDVLAGEHIEQFF
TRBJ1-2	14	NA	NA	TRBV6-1	TGTGCCAGCAGTGAAGCAGACGGCAGGGACGACTACACCTTC	CASSEADGRDDYTF
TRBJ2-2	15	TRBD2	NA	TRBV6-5	TGTGCCAGCTACCGGGGGGGAGTAAACACCGGGGAGCTGTTTTTT	CASYRGGVNTGELFF
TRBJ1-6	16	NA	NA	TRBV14	TGTGCCAGCAGCCTTATAGGAGGAGCCCATAATTCACCCCTCCACTTT	CASSLIGGAHNSPLHF
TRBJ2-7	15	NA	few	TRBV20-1	TGCAGTGCTAGAGATCGAGGCAGGGGAAGCTACGAGCAGTACTTC	CSARDRGRGSYEQYF
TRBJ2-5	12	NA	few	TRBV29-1	TGCAGCGTTGGCAGGGTGCGAGAGACCCAGTACTTC	CSVGRVRETQYF
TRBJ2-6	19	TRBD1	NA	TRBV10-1	TGCGCCAGCAGTGAGCCGGACAGGGGGCTCTTCTCTGGGGCCAACGTCCTGACTTTC	CASSEPDRGLFSGANVLTF
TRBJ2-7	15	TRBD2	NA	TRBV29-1	TGCAGCGTTGGAGACACCGGGGGGGGAAACTACGAGCAGTACTTC	CSVGDTGGGNYEQYF
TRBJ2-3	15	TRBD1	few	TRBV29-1	TGCAGCGTTAGCCCTCCGGACAGGGGCACAGATACGCAGTATTTT	CSVSPPDRGTDTQYF
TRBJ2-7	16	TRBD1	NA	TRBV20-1	TGCAGTGCTAATTCCCCCCGGGACAGGGGCTCCTACGAGCAGTACTTC	CSANSPRDRGSYEQYF
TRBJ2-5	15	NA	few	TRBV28	TGTGCCAGCAGTCCGTACCAGGGGTCTCCAGAGACCCAGTACTTC	CASSPYQGSPETQYF
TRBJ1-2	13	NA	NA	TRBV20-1	TGCAGTGCTCAAGGGGGAGGGCAGGGGGGCTACACCTTC	CSAQGGGQGGYTF
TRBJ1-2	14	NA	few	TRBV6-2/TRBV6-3	TGTGCCAGCAGTTGGCCGGACAGACGATATGGCTACACCTTC	CASSWPDRRYGYTF
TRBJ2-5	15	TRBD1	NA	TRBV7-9	TGTGCCAGCAGCCAGGGACAGGGGTGGGAAGAGACCCAGTACTTC	CASSQGQGWEETQYF
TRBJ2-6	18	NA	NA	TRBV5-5	TGTGCCAGCAGCTTGGAGTGGGTCAGATCAAGTGGGGCCAACGTCCTGACTTTC	CASSLEWVRSSGANVLTF
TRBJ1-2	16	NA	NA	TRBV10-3	TGTGCCATCAGTGAGTCGAGGGGGACACTTACCTATGGCTACACCTTC	CAISESRGTLTYGYTF
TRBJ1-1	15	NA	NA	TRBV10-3	TGTGCCATCAGTCGTCATGTTACAGGGAACACTGAAGCTTTCTTT	CAISRHVTGNTEAFF
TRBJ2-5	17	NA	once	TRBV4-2	TGTGCCAGCAGCCTCCGAGGCCAGAGTGGGGATGGAGAGACCCAGTACTTC	CASSLRGQSGDGETQYF
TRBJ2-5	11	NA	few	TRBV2	TGTGCCAGCAGTGCCGATAGCTCTCAGTACTTC	CASSADSSQYF
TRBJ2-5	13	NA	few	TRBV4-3	TGCGCCAGCAGCCAACGCCTCTTGGAGACCCAGTACTTC	CASSQRLLETQYF
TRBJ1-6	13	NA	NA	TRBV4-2	TGTGCCAGCAGCCAAGATGATGATTCACCCCTCCACTTT	CASSQDDDSPLHF
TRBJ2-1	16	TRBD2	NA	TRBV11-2	TGTGCCAGCAGCTTAAGCATCCGCGGGGGGGCCGATGAGCAGTTCTTC	CASSLSIRGGADEQFF
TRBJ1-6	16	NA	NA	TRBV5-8	TGTGCCAGCAGCTTGGCGGGGGACCCCTATAATTCACACCTCCACTTT	CASSLAGDPYNSHLHF
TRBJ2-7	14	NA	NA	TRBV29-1	TGCAGCGTTGAAGGCCGGACAGCAACCTACGAGCAGTACTTC	CSVEGRTATYEQYF
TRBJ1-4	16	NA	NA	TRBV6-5	TGTGCCAGCAGCCGTAACCTCGGGGGCAGGGCAGAAAAACTGTTTTTT	CASSRNLGGRAEKLFF
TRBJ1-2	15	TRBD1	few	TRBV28	TGTGCCAGCAGTTTGGGAGGGGGCACGCTCTATGGCTACACCTTC	CASSLGGGTLYGYTF
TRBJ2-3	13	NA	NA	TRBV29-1	TGCAGCGTTGCAAGAACGGAAACAGATACGCAGTATTTT	CSVARTETDTQYF
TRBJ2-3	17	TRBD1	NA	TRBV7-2	TGTGCCAGCAGCTTAGTTTCCCGGACAGGGGGCGGAGATACGCAGTATTTT	CASSLVSRTGGGDTQYF
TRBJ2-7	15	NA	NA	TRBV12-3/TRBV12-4	TGTGCCAGCAGTACCCCGGGACACAATACCTACGAGCAGTACTTC	CASSTPGHNTYEQYF
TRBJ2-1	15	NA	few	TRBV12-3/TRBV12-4	TGTGCCAGCACCCCGGGGGTTATGGTCTACAATGAGCAGTTCTTC	CASTPGVMVYNEQFF
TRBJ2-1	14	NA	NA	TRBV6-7	TGTGCCCGAAAGGCCGGGACCGCAATGGTTGAGCAGTTCTTC	CARKAGTAMVEQFF
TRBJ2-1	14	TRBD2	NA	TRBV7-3	TGTGCCAGCAGCTATGGACTAGCGGGGGGGGAGCAGTTCTTC	CASSYGLAGGEQFF
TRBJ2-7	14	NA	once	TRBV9	TGTGCCAGCAGCGTCGGACTTCTCTACAATGAGCAGTACTTC	CASSVGLLYNEQYF
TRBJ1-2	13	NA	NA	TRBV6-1	TGTGCCAGCAGTCAAATGCCGGGCGATGGCTACACCTTC	CASSQMPGDGYTF
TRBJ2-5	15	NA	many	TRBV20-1	TGCAGTGCTAGTCTGCCTAGCGCTAGGTGGGAGACCCAGTACTTC	CSASLPSARWETQYF
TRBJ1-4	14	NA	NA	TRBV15	TGTGCCACCAGCACGGGGGCGGCTAATGAAAAACTGTTTTTT	CATSTGAANEKLFF
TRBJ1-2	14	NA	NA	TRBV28	TGTGCCAGCAGTTTTCCCCAGGTGGCCTATGGCTACACCTTC	CASSFPQVAYGYTF
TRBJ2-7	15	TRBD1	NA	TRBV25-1	TGTGCCAGCAGTGGGCTCCGGGACAGGGAGAAGAAGCAGTACTTC	CASSGLRDREKKQYF
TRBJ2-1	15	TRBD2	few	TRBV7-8	TGTGCCAGCAGCTCCGAGCGGGGGGGTAGAAATGAGCAGTTCTTC	CASSSERGGRNEQFF